This TCR beta chain was sequenced for a study of blood T cell repertoires in COVID-19. Study information: The analysed material was cDNA or gDNA that came from T cells, B-cell-depleted T cells, or PBMCs.

As originally analysed: Amplified reference gene primers provided the basis for estimating nucleated cell counts. This table comes from immunoSEQ multiplex PCR, and its TCRdb copy is limited to in-frame clones, with some not included. V and J calls and clone size are those listed in that table; D and trimming were worked out from the DNA. The sample includes nearly 60,000 clones, over 75% of them seen just once. The V and J ends lost 4 bases and 8 bases, in that order; junction bases with no gene match: 3. The CDR3 sequence is 13 residues long. Germline V lookup: CDR1 LNHNV, CDR2 YYDKDF (reference sequence).

The chain carries TRBV15 and TRBJ2-2; the match to TRBD1 covers 8 bases. This clonotype was sampled from a man aged 35-49 years with active COVID-19. The sequencing sample was made of peripheral blood. CDR3 nucleotides: TGTGCCACCAGCATACGGACAGGGGGGGAGCTGTTTTTT. Its protein product is CATSIRTGGELFF.